This is a list of T cell receptor beta chains from one sample in a study of blood T cell repertoires in COVID-19. The assay was immunoSEQ multiplex PCR, and TCRdb's table has in-frame clones only and misses some. The table lists about 210,000 clones, roughly 84% of them singletons. The sequencing input was peripheral blood. These receptors all come from a woman older than 75 with COVID-19, enrolled during active disease. Each CDR3 is given with its conserved first and last residue. Fields, in order: V gene, D gene, J gene, clone size, CDR3 protein, CDR3 DNA. A D gene is named only where the DNA matches it firmly. Not every row has a clone size; where given, it reads once, few, many or a size class.

>TRBV29-1|TRBD1|TRBJ1-2|NA
CSVGQGNGYTF
TGCAGCGTTGGACAGGGGAATGGCTACACCTTC
>TRBV7-6|TRBD2|TRBJ2-7|once
CASGLEAFSYEQYF
TGTGCCAGCGGACTAGAGGCATTCTCCTACGAGCAGTACTTC
>TRBV5-4|TRBD2|TRBJ2-1|NA
CASSATSGAYNEQFF
TGTGCCAGCAGCGCGACTAGCGGGGCGTACAATGAGCAGTTCTTC
>TRBV3-1/TRBV3-2|NA|TRBJ1-2|NA
CASSPTVAGPNYYGYTF
TGTGCCAGCAGCCCCACCGTGGCAGGGCCTAACTACTATGGCTACACCTTC
>TRBV6-5|TRBD1|TRBJ1-2|NA
CASSFADREDGYTF
TGTGCCAGCAGTTTCGCCGACAGGGAAGATGGCTACACCTTC
>TRBV30|NA|TRBJ2-3|NA
CAWISLRGYTQYF
TGTGCCTGGATAAGTCTGAGAGGATATACGCAGTATTTT
>TRBV11-2|NA|TRBJ1-3|NA
CASSTIRGKERNTIYF
TGTGCCAGCAGCACAATCAGGGGAAAAGAACGGAACACCATATATTTT
>TRBV10-3|NA|TRBJ1-1|NA
CAISAGEATEAFF
TGTGCCATCAGTGCCGGGGAGGCCACTGAAGCTTTCTTT
>TRBV7-2|NA|TRBJ1-1|NA
CASSSFAGATEAFF
TGTGCCAGCAGCTCATTCGCAGGGGCCACTGAAGCTTTCTTT
>TRBV6-5|NA|TRBJ2-7|NA
CASIKAGQTYEQYF
TGTGCCAGCATTAAGGCAGGACAAACCTACGAGCAGTACTTC
>TRBV18|NA|TRBJ2-1|NA
CASSPPVAHEQFF
TGTGCCAGCTCACCACCGGTAGCCCATGAGCAGTTCTTC
>TRBV12-3/TRBV12-4|NA|TRBJ2-3|NA
CASSLGYSDTQYF
TGTGCCAGCAGTTTAGGCTACTCAGATACGCAGTATTTT
>TRBV19|TRBD1|TRBJ2-5|NA
CASSIVARDRQETQYF
TGTGCCAGTAGTATAGTAGCTCGGGACAGACAAGAGACCCAGTACTTC
>TRBV6-2/TRBV6-3|TRBD2|TRBJ2-5|NA
CASSYDSSGGRTETQYF
TGTGCCAGCAGTTACGATTCTAGCGGGGGGAGGACGGAGACCCAGTACTTC
>TRBV6-5|NA|TRBJ1-2|once
CASTQGENYGYTF
TGTGCCAGCACCCAAGGAGAGAACTATGGCTACACCTTC
>TRBV3-1/TRBV3-2|NA|TRBJ1-5|NA
CASSQDWGDSSNQPQHF
TGTGCCAGCAGCCAAGACTGGGGCGACTCGAGCAATCAGCCCCAGCATTTT
>TRBV6-5|TRBD1|TRBJ1-5|NA
CASNQGALGNQPQHF
TGTGCCAGCAATCAGGGGGCGCTGGGCAATCAGCCCCAGCATTTT
>TRBV4-3|TRBD2|TRBJ2-1|NA
CASSPLAGVYNEQFF
TGCGCCAGCAGCCCACTAGCGGGGGTCTACAATGAGCAGTTCTTC
>TRBV28|TRBD2|TRBJ2-7|NA
CASRDGGYSYEQYF
TGTGCCAGCAGAGACGGGGGGTACTCCTACGAGCAGTACTTC
>TRBV9|NA|TRBJ1-6|few
CASSVRVGSDSPLHF
TGTGCCAGCAGCGTCAGGGTCGGCTCTGATTCACCCCTCCACTTT
>TRBV28|TRBD2|TRBJ2-2|NA
CASSFWRGVTGELFF
TGTGCCAGCAGTTTTTGGCGGGGGGTTACCGGGGAGCTGTTTTTT
>TRBV19|NA|TRBJ1-3|NA
CASSGGAAGNTIYF
TGTGCCAGTAGCGGTGGGGCCGCTGGAAACACCATATATTTT
>TRBV3-1/TRBV3-2|NA|TRBJ1-1|NA
CASSPTKNTEAFF
TGTGCCAGCAGCCCAACAAAAAACACTGAAGCTTTCTTT
>TRBV7-2|NA|TRBJ1-1|once
CASSLEPGGWTEAFF
TGTGCCAGCAGCTTAGAGCCCGGGGGTTGGACTGAAGCTTTCTTT
>TRBV5-1|NA|TRBJ1-2|NA
CASNPEGTPTRTF
TGCGCCAGCAACCCTGAGGGGACTCCTACGCGCACCTTC
>TRBV7-2|TRBD2|TRBJ2-1|NA
CASSSTLAGVEQFF
TGTGCCAGCAGCTCGACACTAGCGGGGGTAGAGCAGTTCTTC
>TRBV5-1|TRBD1|TRBJ1-2|NA
CASSLGLGQGAGGYTF
TGCGCCAGCAGCTTGGGTCTGGGGCAGGGGGCAGGTGGCTACACCTTC
>TRBV3-1/TRBV3-2|NA|TRBJ1-4|NA
CASSRPDQAEKLFF
TGTGCCAGCAGCCGACCGGATCAGGCGGAAAAACTGTTTTTT
>TRBV29-1|TRBD1|TRBJ1-1|NA
CSVAGTGGRTEAFF
TGCAGCGTCGCCGGGACAGGGGGCCGGACTGAAGCTTTCTTT
>TRBV19|NA|TRBJ1-3|NA
CASSNPGLSGNTIYF
TGTGCCAGTAGTAACCCGGGACTGTCGGGAAACACCATATATTTT
>TRBV7-2|NA|TRBJ2-7|NA
CASSLAHGGAISSYEQYF
TGTGCCAGCAGCTTAGCGCATGGAGGGGCTATAAGCTCCTACGAGCAGTACTTC
>TRBV7-9|TRBD1|TRBJ2-5|NA
CASSSALPGQGTKTQYF
TGTGCCAGCAGCTCTGCCCTCCCGGGACAGGGCACGAAGACCCAGTACTTC
>TRBV11-2|TRBD1|TRBJ1-1|NA
CASRSTGALNEAFF
TGTGCCAGCAGATCAACAGGGGCGCTAAATGAAGCTTTCTTT
>TRBV21-1|NA|TRBJ2-7|NA
CASSIWTVTAYEQYF
TGTGCCAGCAGCATTTGGACAGTTACGGCCTACGAGCAGTACTTC
>TRBV5-4|TRBD2|TRBJ2-1|NA
CASSPGLAGVKGNEQFF
TGTGCCAGCAGCCCTGGACTAGCGGGGGTTAAGGGCAATGAGCAGTTCTTC
>TRBV19|NA|TRBJ1-6|NA
CASSGQDNSPLHF
TGTGCCAGTAGTGGGCAGGATAATTCACCCCTCCACTTT
>TRBV7-9|NA|TRBJ1-1|few
CASSLDSGTEAFF
TGTGCCAGCAGCTTAGACTCAGGGACTGAAGCTTTCTTT
>TRBV5-5|NA|TRBJ1-1|NA
CASSPEGTSLNTEAFF
TGTGCCAGCAGCCCTGAGGGGACTAGCTTGAACACTGAAGCTTTCTTT
>TRBV18|TRBD2|TRBJ2-3|NA
CASSVLADTQYF
TGTGCCAGCTCTGTACTAGCGGATACGCAGTATTTT
>TRBV19|NA|TRBJ2-1|once
CASSTFGGTRSRDEQFF
TGTGCCAGTAGTACTTTCGGGGGAACAAGGTCCCGCGATGAGCAGTTCTTC
>TRBV3-1/TRBV3-2|NA|TRBJ1-5|NA
CASSPFFTGTQPQHF
TGTGCCAGCAGCCCGTTCTTTACAGGTACTCAGCCCCAGCATTTT
>TRBV3-1/TRBV3-2|NA|TRBJ1-5|NA
CASSQGGGNQPQHF
TGTGCCAGCAGCCAAGGGGGGGGAAATCAGCCCCAGCATTTT
>TRBV7-6|TRBD1|TRBJ1-4|NA
CASSSQGDGTNEKLFF
TGTGCCAGCAGCTCCCAGGGGGATGGAACTAATGAAAAACTGTTTTTT
>TRBV28|NA|TRBJ2-7|once
CASSPSIYRGYEQYF
TGTGCCAGCAGCCCTTCCATCTATCGGGGCTACGAGCAGTACTTC
>TRBV5-6|TRBD1|TRBJ1-1|NA
CASSYGTGGLNTEAFF
TGTGCCAGCAGCTACGGGACAGGGGGATTGAACACTGAAGCTTTCTTT
>TRBV5-1|NA|TRBJ1-1|NA
CASSKEAGNTEAFF
TGCGCCAGCAGCAAGGAGGCGGGGAACACTGAAGCTTTCTTT
>TRBV3-1/TRBV3-2|NA|TRBJ2-5|NA
CASTERGETQYF
TGTGCCAGCACCGAAAGGGGAGAGACCCAGTACTTC
>TRBV7-8|NA|TRBJ1-5|NA
CASSLLRTAAQHF
TGTGCCAGCAGCCTGCTACGGACAGCCGCTCAGCATTTT
>TRBV7-2|NA|TRBJ2-1|NA
CASSLGGFPYNEQFF
TGTGCCAGCAGCTTAGGGGGCTTCCCTTACAATGAGCAGTTCTTC
>TRBV6-5|NA|TRBJ2-3|NA
CASSSQGGGTDTQYF
TGTGCCAGCAGTTCACAGGGTGGAGGCACAGATACGCAGTATTTT
>TRBV6-6|NA|TRBJ2-5|once
CASSYFRIQETQYF
TGTGCCAGCAGTTACTTCAGGATTCAAGAGACCCAGTACTTC
>TRBV7-9|TRBD1|TRBJ2-2|NA
CASSSGQLNTGELFF
TGTGCCAGCAGCTCGGGACAGCTGAACACCGGGGAGCTGTTTTTT
>TRBV5-1|NA|TRBJ1-3|NA
CASSLGAFSGNTIYF
TGCGCCAGCAGCCTGGGGGCTTTCTCTGGAAACACCATATATTTT
>TRBV12-3/TRBV12-4|NA|TRBJ2-2|NA
CASSLTYTGELFF
TGTGCCAGCAGTTTAACTTACACCGGGGAGCTGTTTTTT
>TRBV3-1/TRBV3-2|NA|TRBJ2-2|NA
CASSQGTPTGELFF
TGTGCCAGCAGCCAAGGAACTCCGACCGGGGAGCTGTTTTTT
>TRBV3-1/TRBV3-2|TRBD1|TRBJ1-4|NA
CASSQGTGLNEKLFF
TGTGCCAGCAGCCAAGGGACAGGGTTAAATGAAAAACTGTTTTTT
>TRBV10-3|NA|TRBJ1-1|NA
CAISKPQGATEAFF
TGTGCCATCAGTAAACCACAGGGTGCCACTGAAGCTTTCTTT
>TRBV6-6|NA|TRBJ2-7|NA
CASRLTGFSYEQYF
TGTGCCAGCAGATTAACAGGGTTCTCCTACGAGCAGTACTTC
>TRBV5-4|NA|TRBJ2-3|NA
CASSLRGSTDTQYF
TGTGCCAGCAGCTTGCGGGGTAGCACAGATACGCAGTATTTT
>TRBV24-1|NA|TRBJ1-2|NA
CATSGGSNYGYTF
TGTGCCACCAGTGGGGGCAGTAACTATGGCTACACCTTC